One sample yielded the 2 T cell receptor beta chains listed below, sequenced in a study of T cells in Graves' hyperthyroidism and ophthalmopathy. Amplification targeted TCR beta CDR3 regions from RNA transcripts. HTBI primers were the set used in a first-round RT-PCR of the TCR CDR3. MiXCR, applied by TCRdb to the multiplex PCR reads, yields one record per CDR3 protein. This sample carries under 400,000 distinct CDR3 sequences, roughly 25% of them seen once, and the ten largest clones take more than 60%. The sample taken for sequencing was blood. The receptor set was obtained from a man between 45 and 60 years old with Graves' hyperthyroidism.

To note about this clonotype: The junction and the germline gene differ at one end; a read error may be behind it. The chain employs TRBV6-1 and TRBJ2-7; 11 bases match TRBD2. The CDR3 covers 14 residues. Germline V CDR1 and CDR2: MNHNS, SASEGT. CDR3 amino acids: CAISETSGAYEQYF. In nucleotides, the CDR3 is TGTGCCATCAGTGAGACTAGCGGGGCCTACGAGCAGTACTTC.

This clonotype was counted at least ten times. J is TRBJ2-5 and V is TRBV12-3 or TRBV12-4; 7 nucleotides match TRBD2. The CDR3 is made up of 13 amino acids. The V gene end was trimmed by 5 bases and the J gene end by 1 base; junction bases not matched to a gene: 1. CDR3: CASSRTSQETQYF. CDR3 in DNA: TGTGCCAGCAGTAGGACTAGCCAAGAGACCCAGTACTTC.